A selection of T cell receptor beta chains follows, all from one sample in a study of blood T cell repertoires in COVID-19. TCRdb's copy holds only in-frame clones and misses some; the assay was immunoSEQ multiplex PCR. The sample shows 120,000 or so clones, roughly four fifths of them seen only once. The specimen sequenced was peripheral blood. These receptors were obtained from a man aged 25-45 years with COVID-19, enrolled during active disease. Both conserved end residues are part of each CDR3. D genes are given only for firm matches. Some rows have no size entry. The others give once, few or many, or a class for an expanded clone.

TRBJ2-5 TRBV5-1 . few CASSLDRAGTQYF TGCGCCAGCAGCTTGGACAGGGCCGGCACCCAGTACTTC
TRBJ2-7 TRBV11-3 . . CASSPLLAVGYEQYF TGTGCCAGCAGCCCCCTATTAGCGGTCGGGTACGAGCAGTACTTC
TRBJ1-2 TRBV4-1 . once CASSQVRGVGYTF TGCGCCAGCAGCCAAGTACGCGGGGTCGGCTACACCTTC
TRBJ2-7 TRBV6-5 TRBD2 . CASSSPRGGWGEQYF TGTGCCAGCAGTTCCCCCCGGGGGGGGTGGGGCGAGCAGTACTTC
TRBJ1-2 TRBV11-3 . . CASSLDGRGVGYTF TGTGCCAGCAGCTTAGATGGCAGGGGAGTTGGCTACACCTTC
TRBJ1-3 TRBV18 . . CASSPLENSGNTIYF TGTGCCAGCTCACCGTTAGAGAACTCTGGAAACACCATATATTTT
TRBJ1-4 TRBV28 . . CASRPQGQGYEKLFF TGTGCCAGCAGGCCCCAGGGGCAGGGGTATGAAAAACTGTTTTTT
TRBJ2-7 TRBV11-2 TRBD2 few CASSPRSASGSYEQYF TGTGCCAGCAGCCCTAGGTCGGCTAGCGGCTCCTACGAGCAGTACTTC
TRBJ1-3 TRBV28 . once CASSFRQAGNTIYF TGTGCCAGCAGTTTCCGACAGGCTGGAAACACCATATATTTT
TRBJ1-5 TRBV7-2 . many CASSSGLSNQPQHF TGTGCCAGCAGCTCAGGATTAAGCAATCAGCCCCAGCATTTT
TRBJ1-2 TRBV25-1 TRBD1 . CASSGDSYGYTF TGTGCCAGCAGCGGGGACAGCTATGGCTACACCTTC
TRBJ2-1 TRBV18 TRBD2 . CASSQMGLAGANEQFF TGTGCCAGCTCTCAAATGGGACTAGCGGGAGCCAACGAGCAGTTCTTC
TRBJ2-1 TRBV7-8 TRBD2 . CASSLSSGKYNEQFF TGTGCCAGCAGCTTGTCTAGCGGGAAATACAATGAGCAGTTCTTC
TRBJ1-4 TRBV11-2 . . CASRDPTGGEKLFF TGTGCCAGCAGAGATCCCACGGGGGGTGAAAAACTGTTTTTT
TRBJ1-6 TRBV19 TRBD1 . CASSIDRGRSPLHF TGTGCCAGTAGTATTGACAGGGGGCGTTCACCCCTCCACTTT
TRBJ1-2 TRBV27 . . CASSQRLDRHGYTF TGTGCCAGCAGTCAACGTCTCGACAGGCATGGCTACACCTTC
TRBJ2-7 TRBV3-1/TRBV3-2 TRBD2 . CASSRETSSYEQYF TGTGCCAGCAGCCGGGAGACTAGCAGCTACGAGCAGTACTTC
TRBJ2-7 TRBV7-9 TRBD2 . CASSSKREDPGEQYF TGTGCCAGCAGCTCTAAGCGGGAGGATCCTGGCGAGCAGTACTTC
TRBJ2-1 TRBV19 TRBD2 . CASSTASGSFNEQFF TGTGCCAGTAGTACAGCTAGCGGGAGTTTCAATGAGCAGTTCTTC
TRBJ1-6 TRBV20-1 TRBD1 . CSASAAGTGSSPLHF TGCAGTGCTAGTGCTGCCGGGACAGGGTCTTCACCCCTCCACTTT
TRBJ2-1 TRBV4-2 TRBD2 . CASSQDASGGYNEQFF TGTGCCAGCAGCCAAGATGCTAGCGGGGGGTACAATGAGCAGTTCTTC
TRBJ1-2 TRBV6-6 . . CASSSSRQGYTF TGTGCCAGCAGTTCGAGTAGACAGGGCTACACCTTC
TRBJ2-5 TRBV12-5 . once CASGLRGNQETQYF TGTGCTAGTGGTTTGAGAGGAAACCAAGAGACCCAGTACTTC
TRBJ1-1 TRBV4-1 TRBD1 . CASSHDGTGNTEAFF TGCGCCAGCAGCCACGACGGGACAGGGAACACTGAAGCTTTCTTT
TRBJ1-2 TRBV9 TRBD1 . CASSGNRGLIYGYTF TGTGCCAGCAGCGGGAACAGGGGGCTGATCTATGGCTACACCTTC
TRBJ1-1 TRBV15 . . CATSREHRSEAFF TGTGCCACCAGCAGAGAACATCGCTCTGAAGCTTTCTTT
TRBJ2-2 TRBV6-1 TRBD2 . CASSELAGGTGELFF TGTGCCAGCAGTGAACTAGCGGGAGGCACCGGGGAGCTGTTTTTT
TRBJ2-7 TRBV14 TRBD2 . CASSQGRGAYVHSYEQYF TGTGCCAGCAGCCAAGGGCGGGGGGCTTACGTCCACTCCTACGAGCAGTACTTC
TRBJ2-7 TRBV6-5 TRBD1 . CASRQGGSYEQYF TGTGCCAGTCGACAGGGGGGTTCCTACGAGCAGTACTTC
TRBJ1-2 TRBV19 . . CASSSTGLWGYTF TGTGCCAGTAGTAGCACAGGGCTTTGGGGCTACACCTTC
TRBJ2-5 TRBV7-3 TRBD2 . CASSLIGLAGGQETQYF TGTGCCAGCAGCTTGATTGGACTAGCGGGGGGCCAAGAGACCCAGTACTTC
TRBJ1-6 TRBV9 TRBD1 . CASSATGDSPLHF TGTGCCAGCAGCGCTACAGGGGATTCACCCCTCCACTTT
TRBJ1-1 TRBV5-5 . . CASALRAGTEAFF TGTGCCAGTGCTCTCCGCGCCGGCACTGAAGCTTTCTTT
TRBJ1-4 TRBV5-5 TRBD1 . CASSLTGAGEKLFF TGTGCCAGCAGCTTGACAGGGGCAGGGGAAAAACTGTTTTTT
TRBJ2-1 TRBV6-6 TRBD2 . CASSLLAGGRSEQFF TGTGCCAGCAGCCTACTAGCGGGAGGGCGTAGTGAGCAGTTCTTC
TRBJ1-1 TRBV25-1 . . CASSEWEGLSTEAFF TGTGCCAGCAGTGAATGGGAGGGATTGAGCACTGAAGCTTTCTTT
TRBJ1-1 TRBV11-3 TRBD1 . CASSSRQGANTEAFF TGTGCCAGCAGCTCCCGACAGGGGGCGAACACTGAAGCTTTCTTT
TRBJ1-1 TRBV27 . . CASSPSTGLNTEAFF TGTGCCAGCAGCCCCTCGACAGGCCTGAACACTGAAGCTTTCTTT
TRBJ2-1 TRBV10-3 . few CAISDLRGSDEQFF TGTGCCATCAGTGATCTCAGGGGAAGTGATGAGCAGTTCTTC
TRBJ1-5 TRBV19 TRBD1 . CASQVTGSNQPQHF TGTGCCAGCCAGGTGACAGGGTCGAATCAGCCCCAGCATTTT
TRBJ1-3 TRBV5-1 . . CASSLAGTTGAGNTIYF TGCGCCAGCAGCTTGGCCGGCACGACAGGAGCTGGAAACACCATATATTTT
TRBJ1-1 TRBV28 . . CASSFIGRGGTEAFF TGTGCCAGCAGTTTTATCGGCAGGGGTGGAACTGAAGCTTTCTTT
TRBJ1-2 TRBV18 . . CASSPGEGGYTF TGTGCCAGCTCACCAGGGGAGGGTGGCTACACCTTC
TRBJ1-5 TRBV2 . . CASTGRRENQPQHF TGTGCCAGCACCGGGCGGAGGGAGAATCAGCCCCAGCATTTT
TRBJ1-1 TRBV10-2 TRBD1 . CASSGQGGNTEAFF TGCGCCAGCAGTGGACAGGGCGGGAACACTGAAGCTTTCTTT
TRBJ2-1 TRBV7-6 TRBD2 . CASSQTSGSFYNEQFF TGTGCCAGCAGCCAAACTAGCGGGAGTTTTTACAATGAGCAGTTCTTC
TRBJ2-5 TRBV10-3 TRBD1 . CAIGITGGETQYF TGTGCCATCGGAATTACAGGGGGGGAGACCCAGTACTTC
TRBJ1-1 TRBV5-8 . . CASSLKAGFFEAFF TGTGCCAGCAGCTTGAAAGCAGGGTTTTTTGAAGCTTTCTTT
TRBJ1-4 TRBV6-1 . few CASSEREKLFF TGTGCCAGCAGTGAGAGAGAAAAACTGTTTTTT
TRBJ2-7 TRBV7-6 . . CASSLGTADTYEQYF TGTGCCAGCAGCTTAGGGACAGCGGACACCTACGAGCAGTACTTC
TRBJ2-7 TRBV11-3 . . CASSLGAGVAYEQYF TGTGCCAGCAGCTTAGGGGCAGGGGTGGCCTACGAGCAGTACTTC
TRBJ2-1 TRBV3-1/TRBV3-2 TRBD1 . CASSANRDRGRSEQFF TGTGCCAGCAGCGCGAACCGGGACAGGGGACGGTCTGAGCAGTTCTTC
TRBJ2-5 TRBV11-3 . . CASSTDSWETQYF TGTGCCAGCAGCACGGACTCGTGGGAGACCCAGTACTTC
TRBJ2-1 TRBV28 TRBD1 . CASRTGGISYNEQFF TGTGCCAGCAGAACAGGGGGTATTTCCTACAATGAGCAGTTCTTC
TRBJ2-1 TRBV18 TRBD2 . CASSPSSGSTNEQFF TGTGCCAGCTCACCCTCTAGCGGGAGTACCAATGAGCAGTTCTTC
TRBJ2-1 TRBV27 . . CASRVGGLRINEQFF TGTGCCAGCAGGGTCGGGGGACTTAGGATAAATGAGCAGTTCTTC
TRBJ2-1 TRBV5-4 . . CASSLEPSPYNEQFF TGTGCCAGCAGCTTGGAACCTAGCCCCTACAATGAGCAGTTCTTC
TRBJ1-1 TRBV6-2/TRBV6-3 TRBD1 once CASSPTGGTEAFF TGTGCCAGCAGCCCGACAGGGGGCACTGAAGCTTTCTTT
TRBJ1-6 TRBV10-3 TRBD1 . CAISGSDRTLRTLHF TGTGCCATCAGTGGATCGGACAGGACTCTGAGGACCCTCCACTTT